The rows below give T cell receptor beta chains drawn from one sample of a study of blood T cell repertoires in COVID-19. The protocol was immunoSEQ multiplex PCR, while the TCRdb copy is restricted to in-frame clones and leaves out a portion. This sample yields about 110,000 clones, of which about four fifths are seen a single time; approximately 4% belongs to the top ten. The specimen sequenced was peripheral blood. The receptors come from a human donor in a cohort sampled during active COVID-19. CDR3s include the opening cysteine and the closing phenylalanine or tryptophan. The D gene is left open where the match is weak. Only some rows state a clone size, as once, few, many or a class for expanded clones.

TRBV5-8	TRBJ1-6	TRBD1	.	CASSWDRGRRSPLHF	TGTGCCAGCAGTTGGGACAGGGGGCGACGCTCACCCCTCCACTTT
TRBV9	TRBJ1-4	TRBD1	.	CASSPGGQENEKLFF	TGTGCCAGCAGCCCAGGCGGACAGGAGAATGAAAAACTGTTTTTT
TRBV3-1/TRBV3-2	TRBJ1-2	.	.	CASGQGGVANYGYTF	TGTGCCAGCGGCCAAGGTGGAGTTGCTAACTATGGCTACACCTTC
TRBV19	TRBJ1-1	.	.	CASLVGPTYTEAFF	TGTGCCAGTCTGGTGGGGCCGACCTACACTGAAGCTTTCTTT
TRBV3-1/TRBV3-2	TRBJ2-5	.	.	CASSLTGETQYF	TGTGCCAGCAGCCTGACAGGAGAGACCCAGTACTTC
TRBV27	TRBJ2-5	.	.	CASSFAGGQETQYF	TGTGCCAGCAGTTTTGCAGGGGGGCAAGAGACCCAGTACTTC
TRBV7-2	TRBJ2-3	TRBD2	.	CASSLNLAGDTDTQYF	TGTGCCAGCAGCTTGAACCTAGCGGGAGACACAGATACGCAGTATTTT
TRBV6-1	TRBJ2-2	TRBD2	.	CASSEGRLAGVKYTGELFF	TGTGCCAGCAGTGAGGGGAGACTAGCGGGAGTCAAGTACACCGGGGAGCTGTTTTTT
TRBV6-1	TRBJ1-5	TRBD1	.	CASSDGTDWGQPQHF	TGTGCCAGCAGTGACGGGACAGATTGGGGTCAGCCCCAGCATTTT
TRBV30	TRBJ2-1	TRBD2	.	CAWSVSGTSGVYNEQFF	TGTGCCTGGAGTGTATCCGGGACTAGCGGGGTCTACAATGAGCAGTTCTTC
TRBV11-2	TRBJ2-1	TRBD2	many	CASSFSLAGNEQFF	TGTGCCAGCAGCTTTAGCCTAGCGGGGAATGAGCAGTTCTTC
TRBV24-1	TRBJ1-2	.	.	CATSDYGSGYTF	TGTGCCACCAGTGATTACGGGAGTGGCTACACCTTC
TRBV28	TRBJ2-5	TRBD2	once	CASSSYLAGGETQYF	TGTGCCAGCAGCTCGTACCTAGCGGGCGGAGAGACCCAGTACTTC
TRBV5-4	TRBJ1-1	.	.	CASSLDRNTEAFF	TGTGCCAGCAGCTTGGACAGGAACACTGAAGCTTTCTTT
TRBV2	TRBJ2-3	TRBD1	once	CASSDMTGTGVADTQYF	TGTGCCAGCAGTGATATGACCGGGACAGGGGTGGCAGATACGCAGTATTTT
TRBV18	TRBJ2-3	TRBD2	.	CASSPSGLALSTDTQYF	TGTGCCAGCTCACCATCCGGACTAGCACTAAGCACAGATACGCAGTATTTT
TRBV27	TRBJ1-1	.	.	CASRRMRLNTEAFF	TGTGCCAGCAGAAGAATGAGGTTGAACACTGAAGCTTTCTTT
TRBV15	TRBJ2-1	.	.	CATSREPGASEQFF	TGTGCCACCAGCAGAGAGCCAGGGGCCTCGGAGCAGTTCTTC
TRBV3-1/TRBV3-2	TRBJ1-3	.	.	CASSQDLDTSGNTIYF	TGTGCCAGCAGCCAAGATTTAGACACCTCTGGAAACACCATATATTTT
TRBV28	TRBJ2-3	TRBD1	.	CASLGRSQGSSHPTDTQYF	TGTGCCAGCTTAGGCCGGTCACAGGGGTCCTCTCATCCCACAGATACGCAGTATTTT
TRBV18	TRBJ2-3	TRBD1	.	CASSPPGQSGDTQYF	TGTGCCAGCTCACCCCCGGGACAGTCAGGAGATACGCAGTATTTT
TRBV7-2	TRBJ2-7	TRBD2	.	CASSLGLAGETYEQYF	TGTGCCAGCAGCTTAGGGCTAGCGGGAGAAACCTACGAGCAGTACTTC